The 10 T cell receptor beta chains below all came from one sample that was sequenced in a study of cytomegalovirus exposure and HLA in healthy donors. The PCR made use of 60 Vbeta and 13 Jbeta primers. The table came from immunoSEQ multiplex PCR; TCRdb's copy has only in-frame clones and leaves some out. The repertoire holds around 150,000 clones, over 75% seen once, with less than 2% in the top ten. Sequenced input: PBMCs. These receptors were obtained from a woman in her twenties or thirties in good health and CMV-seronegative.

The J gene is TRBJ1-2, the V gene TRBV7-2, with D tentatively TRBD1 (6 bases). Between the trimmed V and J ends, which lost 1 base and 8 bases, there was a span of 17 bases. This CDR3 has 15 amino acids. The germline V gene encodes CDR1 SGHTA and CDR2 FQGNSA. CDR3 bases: TGTGCCAGCAGCTTAGGTTGGGGGCCCGGAGTCGGCTACACCTTC. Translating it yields CASSLGWGPGVGYTF.

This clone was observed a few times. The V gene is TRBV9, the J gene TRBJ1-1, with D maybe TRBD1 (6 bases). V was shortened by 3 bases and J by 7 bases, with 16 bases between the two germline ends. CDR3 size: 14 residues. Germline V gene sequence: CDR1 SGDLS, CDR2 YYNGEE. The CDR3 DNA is TGTGCCAGCAGCGCTGGGACACGGATTCATGAAGCTTTCTTT. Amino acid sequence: CASSAGTRIHEAFF.

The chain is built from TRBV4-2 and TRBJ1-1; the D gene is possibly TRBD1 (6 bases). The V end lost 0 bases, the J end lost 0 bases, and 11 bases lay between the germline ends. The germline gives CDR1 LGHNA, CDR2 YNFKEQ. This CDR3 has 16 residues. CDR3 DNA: TGTGCCAGCAGCCAAGATATTGGACAGATGAACACTGAAGCTTTCTTT. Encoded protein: CASSQDIGQMNTEAFF.

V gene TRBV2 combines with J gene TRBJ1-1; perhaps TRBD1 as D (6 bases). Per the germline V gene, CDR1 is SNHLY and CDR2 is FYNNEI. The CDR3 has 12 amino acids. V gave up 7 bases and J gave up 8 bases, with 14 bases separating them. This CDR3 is CASTMTGREAFF. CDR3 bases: TGTGCCAGCACCATGACAGGAAGGGAAGCTTTCTTT.

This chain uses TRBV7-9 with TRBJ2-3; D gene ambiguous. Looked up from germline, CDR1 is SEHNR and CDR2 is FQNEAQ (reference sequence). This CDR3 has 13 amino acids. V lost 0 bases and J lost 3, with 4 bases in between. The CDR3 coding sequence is TGTGCCAGCAGCTTAGCGCAGACAGATACGCAGTATTTT. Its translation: CASSLAQTDTQYF.

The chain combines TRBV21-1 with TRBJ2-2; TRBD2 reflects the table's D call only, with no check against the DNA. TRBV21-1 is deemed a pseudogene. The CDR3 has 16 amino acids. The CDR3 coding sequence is TGTGCCAGCAGCCATGGGCGGGGGGGCCAGGGCGGGGAGCTGTTTTTT. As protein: CASSHGRGGQGGELFF.

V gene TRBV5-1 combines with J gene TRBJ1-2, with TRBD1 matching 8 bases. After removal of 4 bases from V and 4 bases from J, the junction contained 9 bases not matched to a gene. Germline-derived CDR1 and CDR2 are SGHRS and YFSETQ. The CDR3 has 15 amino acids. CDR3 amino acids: CASSPTTGGGYGYTF. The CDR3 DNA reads TGCGCCAGCAGCCCCACTACAGGGGGGGGCTATGGCTACACCTTC.

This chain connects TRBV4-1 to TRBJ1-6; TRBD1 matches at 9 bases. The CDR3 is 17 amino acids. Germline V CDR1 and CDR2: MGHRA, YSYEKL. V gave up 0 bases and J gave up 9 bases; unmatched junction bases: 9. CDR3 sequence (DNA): TGCGCCAGCAGCCAAGAGACAGGGGGATATCTTGGTTCACCCCTCCACTTT. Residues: CASSQETGGYLGSPLHF.

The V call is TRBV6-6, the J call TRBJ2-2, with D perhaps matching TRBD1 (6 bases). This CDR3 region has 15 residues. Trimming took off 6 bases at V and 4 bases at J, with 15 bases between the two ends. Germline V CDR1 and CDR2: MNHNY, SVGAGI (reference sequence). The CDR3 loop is CASSPEGVGTGELFF. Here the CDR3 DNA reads TGTGCCAGCAGCCCCGAGGGGGTGGGCACCGGGGAGCTGTTTTTT.

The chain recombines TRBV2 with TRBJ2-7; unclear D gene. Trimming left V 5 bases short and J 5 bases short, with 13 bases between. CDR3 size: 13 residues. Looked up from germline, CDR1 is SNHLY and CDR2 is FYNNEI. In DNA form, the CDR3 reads TGTGCCAGCAGTTATGACACTTCCCACGAGCAGTACTTC. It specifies CASSYDTSHEQYF.